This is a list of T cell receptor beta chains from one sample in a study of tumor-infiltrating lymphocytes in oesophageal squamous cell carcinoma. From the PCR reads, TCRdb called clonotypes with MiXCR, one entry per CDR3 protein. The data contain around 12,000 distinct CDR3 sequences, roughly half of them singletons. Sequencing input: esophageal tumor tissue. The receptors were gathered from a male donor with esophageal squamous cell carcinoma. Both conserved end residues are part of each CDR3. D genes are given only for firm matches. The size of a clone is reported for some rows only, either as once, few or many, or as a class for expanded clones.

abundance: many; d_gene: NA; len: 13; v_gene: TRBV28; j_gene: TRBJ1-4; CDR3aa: CASSPQANEKLFF; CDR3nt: TGTGCCAGCAGTCCACAGGCTAATGAAAAACTGTTTTTT
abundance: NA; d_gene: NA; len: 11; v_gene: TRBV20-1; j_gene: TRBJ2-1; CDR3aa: CSADPYNEQFF; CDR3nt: TGCAGTGCTGACCCATACAATGAGCAGTTCTTC
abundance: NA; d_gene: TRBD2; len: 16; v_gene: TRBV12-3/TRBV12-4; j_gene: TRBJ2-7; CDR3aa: CASSAHGTSGSYEQYF; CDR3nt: TGTGCCAGCAGTGCCCACGGGACTAGCGGTTCCTACGAGCAGTACTTC
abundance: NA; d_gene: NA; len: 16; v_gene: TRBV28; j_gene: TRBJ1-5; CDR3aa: CASSYSQGISNQPQHF; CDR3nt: TGTGCCAGCAGCTACTCGCAAGGGATCAGCAATCAGCCCCAGCATTTT
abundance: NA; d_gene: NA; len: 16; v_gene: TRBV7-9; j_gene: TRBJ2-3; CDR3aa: CASSLVAFQGGDTQYF; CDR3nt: TGTGCCAGCAGCTTAGTGGCCTTTCAGGGAGGAGATACGCAGTATTTT
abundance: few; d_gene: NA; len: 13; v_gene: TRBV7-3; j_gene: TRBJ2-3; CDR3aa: CASSSVFGDTQYF; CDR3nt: TGTGCCAGCAGCTCGGTTTTCGGGGATACGCAGTATTTT
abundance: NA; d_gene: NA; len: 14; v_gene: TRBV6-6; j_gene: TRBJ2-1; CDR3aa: CASSYRLALETQFF; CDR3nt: TGTGCCAGCAGTTACCGGTTGGCATTGGAGACCCAGTTCTTC
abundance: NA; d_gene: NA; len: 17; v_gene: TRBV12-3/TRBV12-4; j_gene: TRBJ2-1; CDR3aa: CASSPSFQANSYNEQFF; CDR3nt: TGTGCCAGCAGTCCGTCCTTCCAGGCTAACTCCTACAATGAGCAGTTCTTC
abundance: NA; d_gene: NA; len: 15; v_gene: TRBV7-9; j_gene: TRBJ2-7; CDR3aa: CASSLSRAGGDEQYF; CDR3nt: TGTGCCAGCAGCTTAAGCCGTGCTGGGGGCGACGAGCAGTACTTC
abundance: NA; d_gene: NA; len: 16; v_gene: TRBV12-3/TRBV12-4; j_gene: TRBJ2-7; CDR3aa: CASSLVNVGTIYEQYF; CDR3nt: TGTGCCAGCAGTTTAGTTAATGTAGGGACAATCTACGAGCAGTACTTC
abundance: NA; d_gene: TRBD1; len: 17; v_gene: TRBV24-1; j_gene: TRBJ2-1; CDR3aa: CATSDPQPGQSSNEQFF; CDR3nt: TGTGCCACCAGTGATCCTCAACCGGGACAGTCATCGAATGAGCAGTTCTTC
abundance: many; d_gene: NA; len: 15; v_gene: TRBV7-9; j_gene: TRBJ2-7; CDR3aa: CASSPLNLGVHEQYF; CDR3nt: TGTGCCAGCAGCCCGTTAAACCTAGGGGTCCACGAGCAGTACTTC
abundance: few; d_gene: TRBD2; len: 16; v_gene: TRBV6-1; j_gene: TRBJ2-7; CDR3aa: CASRARATSGIYEQYF; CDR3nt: TGTGCCAGCAGGGCGCGAGCGACTAGCGGGATCTACGAGCAGTACTTC
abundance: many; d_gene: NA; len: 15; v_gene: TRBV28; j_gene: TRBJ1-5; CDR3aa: CASSFWTASNQPQHF; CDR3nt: TGTGCCAGCAGTTTCTGGACAGCTAGCAATCAGCCCCAGCATTTT
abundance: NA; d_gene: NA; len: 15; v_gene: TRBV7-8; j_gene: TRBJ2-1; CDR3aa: CASSLESASYNEQFF; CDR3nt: TGTGCCAGCAGCTTAGAGTCGGCTTCCTACAATGAGCAGTTCTTC
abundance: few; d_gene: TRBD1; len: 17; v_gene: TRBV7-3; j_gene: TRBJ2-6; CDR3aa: CASSARGQISGANVLTF; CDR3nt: TGTGCCAGCAGCGCTAGGGGACAGATCTCTGGGGCCAACGTCCTGACTTTC
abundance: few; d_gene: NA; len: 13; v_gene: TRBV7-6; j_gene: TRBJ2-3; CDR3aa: CASSSGFTDTQYF; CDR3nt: TGTGCCAGCAGCTCAGGGTTCACAGATACGCAGTATTTT
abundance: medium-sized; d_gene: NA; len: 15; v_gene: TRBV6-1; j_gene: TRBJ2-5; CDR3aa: CASRPGTHNQETQYF; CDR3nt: TGTGCCAGCAGGCCCGGGACACACAACCAAGAGACCCAGTACTTC
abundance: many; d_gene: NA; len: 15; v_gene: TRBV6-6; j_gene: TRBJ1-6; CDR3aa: CASSYLTAHNSPLHF; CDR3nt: TGTGCCAGCAGTTACTTGACAGCCCATAATTCACCCCTCCACTTT
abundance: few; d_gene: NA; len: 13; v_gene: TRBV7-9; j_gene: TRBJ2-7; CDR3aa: CASSTDNLYEQYF; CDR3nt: TGTGCCAGCAGCACTGACAATCTTTACGAGCAGTACTTC
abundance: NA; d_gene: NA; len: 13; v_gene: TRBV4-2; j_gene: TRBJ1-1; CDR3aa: CASSPRDTHEAFF; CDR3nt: TGTGCCAGCAGCCCGCGGGACACTCATGAAGCTTTCTTT
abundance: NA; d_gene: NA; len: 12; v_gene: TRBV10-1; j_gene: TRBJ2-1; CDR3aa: CASSDGVMEQFF; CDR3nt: TGCGCCAGCAGCGATGGGGTAATGGAGCAGTTCTTC
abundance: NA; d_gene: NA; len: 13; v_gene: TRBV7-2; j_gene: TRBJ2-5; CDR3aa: CASKDFLRETQYF; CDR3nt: TGTGCCAGCAAGGACTTCTTGCGAGAGACCCAGTACTTC
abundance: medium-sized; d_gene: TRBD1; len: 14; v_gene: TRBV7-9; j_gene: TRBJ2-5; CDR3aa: CASSDRGLMETQYF; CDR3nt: TGTGCCAGCAGCGACAGGGGGTTAATGGAGACCCAGTACTTC
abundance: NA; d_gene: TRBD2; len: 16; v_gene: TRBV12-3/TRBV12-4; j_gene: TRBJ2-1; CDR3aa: CASSSGTSGGASEQFF; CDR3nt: TGTGCCAGCAGTTCCGGGACTAGCGGGGGGGCGAGTGAGCAGTTCTTC
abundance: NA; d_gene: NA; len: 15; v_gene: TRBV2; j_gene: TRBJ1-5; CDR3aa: CASTIDGQSSQPQHF; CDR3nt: TGTGCCAGCACCATTGATGGGCAGTCATCACAGCCCCAGCATTTT
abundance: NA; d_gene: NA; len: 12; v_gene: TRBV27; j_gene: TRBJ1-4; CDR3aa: CASSPGAEKLFF; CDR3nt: TGTGCCAGCAGCCCAGGGGCTGAAAAACTGTTTTTT
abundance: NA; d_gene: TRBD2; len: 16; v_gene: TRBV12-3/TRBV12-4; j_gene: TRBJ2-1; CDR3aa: CASSLFSGSTYNEQFF; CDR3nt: TGTGCCAGCAGTTTATTTAGCGGGAGTACCTACAATGAGCAGTTCTTC
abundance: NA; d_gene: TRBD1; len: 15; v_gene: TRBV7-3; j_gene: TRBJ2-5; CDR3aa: CASSPGTGGQETQYF; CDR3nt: TGTGCCAGCAGCCCCGGGACAGGGGGACAAGAGACCCAGTACTTC